What follows are 14 T cell receptor beta chains derived from one specimen sequenced in a study of radiotherapy plus CTLA-4 blockade in lung cancer. The method was immunoSEQ multiplex PCR; TCRdb's version includes in-frame clones alone and lacks a portion of them. The sample contains 40,000 to 45,000 clones, about 77% of which appear only once. Material: peripheral blood, obtained from a patient treated with radiotherapy plus ipilimumab. The source of these receptors is a human donor with non-small cell lung cancer who had stable disease on radiotherapy plus ipilimumab.

The table lists this clone with a few counts. The chain combines TRBV2 with TRBJ1-3, with D perhaps matching TRBD1 (5 bases). The CDR3 spans 15 residues. V was trimmed by 6 bases and J by 4 bases, leaving 16 bases between them. Germline V CDR1 and CDR2: SNHLY, FYNNEI. This CDR3 is CASSDSGVGGNTIYF. CDR3 in DNA: TGTGCCAGCAGCGACTCGGGGGTGGGAGGAAACACCATATATTTT. Looking up the rest from reference TRBV2 and TRBJ1-3 gives the full variable domain: EPEVTQTPSHQVTQMGQEVILRCVPISNHLYFYWYRQILGQKVEFLVSFYNNEISEKSEIFDDQFSVERPDGSNFTLKIRSTKLEDSAMYFCASSDSGVGGNTIYFGEGSWLTVV.

The V call is TRBV7-2, the J call TRBJ1-5; the D gene is possibly TRBD1 (6 bases). The CDR3 has 15 amino acids. V dropped 1 base and J dropped 3 bases, with 10 bases sitting between them. CDR1 is SGHTA and CDR2 is FQGNSA in the germline V gene. In DNA, the CDR3 is TGTGCCAGCAGCTTAGGGACAGCTTACAATCAGCCCCAGCATTTT. This codes for CASSLGTAYNQPQHF.

This clone was seen just once. The V gene is TRBV5-1, the J gene TRBJ2-7; 8 bases are a match to TRBD1. CDR1 SGHRS and CDR2 YFSETQ come from the germline V gene. Germline trimming cut 3 bases from V and 7 bases from J; bases unmatched to any gene: 9. This CDR3 is built from 14 residues. The CDR3 spells CASSSGQGVGEQYF. CDR3 bases: TGCGCCAGCAGCTCTGGACAGGGTGTGGGGGAGCAGTACTTC.

The chain links TRBV6-6 to TRBJ2-1; TRBD1 matches 11 bases. The CDR3 has 14 residues. V was pared by 5 bases and J by 10 bases, with 7 bases of the junction left unmatched. Germline V lookup: CDR1 MNHNY, CDR2 SVGAGI (reference sequence). The CDR3 reads CASSSGTGGWEQFF. The CDR3 DNA is TGTGCCAGCAGTAGCGGGACAGGGGGTTGGGAGCAGTTCTTC.

This chain links TRBV14 with TRBJ2-7; D ambiguous. CDR3 length equals 12 residues. V lost 1 base and J 3 bases, leaving 4 bases between the germline ends. Germline values: CDR1 SGHDN, CDR2 FVKESK. The CDR3 DNA follows: TGTGCCAGCAGCCAAGCAAACTACGAGCAGTACTTC. Protein sequence: CASSQANYEQYF.

V is TRBV2 and J is TRBJ1-1; the D is unclear. Looked up from germline, CDR1 is SNHLY and CDR2 is FYNNEI. Deletions cut 4 bases from V and 1 base from J, with 10 bases between. This CDR3 spans 14 amino acids. The CDR3 nucleotides are TGTGCCAGCAGTGGGGGAGAGTGGAACACTGAAGCTTTCTTT. Residues: CASSGGEWNTEAFF.

The chain uses TRBV13 and TRBJ1-2; unclear D gene. Germline V gene lookup returns CDR1 PRHDT and CDR2 FYEKMQ (reference sequence). The CDR3 has 12 amino acids. Trimming shortened V by 2 bases and J by 3 bases, and 4 bases separated the two germline ends. The CDR3 DNA sequence: TGTGCCAGCAGCTTATCGGACTATGGCTACACCTTC. Its translation is CASSLSDYGYTF.

The chain recombines TRBV11-3 with TRBJ2-5; 9 bases fit TRBD1. CDR1 and CDR2 (germline): SGHNT, YENEEA. Trimming at V came to 4 bases and at J to 2 bases, leaving 5 bases not matched to a gene. This CDR3 has 15 amino acids. CDR3 in DNA: TGTGCCAGCAGCTCCGGGACAGGGCCTCAAGAGACCCAGTACTTC. Its translation: CASSSGTGPQETQYF.

The chain employs TRBV2 and TRBJ1-2; a possible D gene is TRBD1 (6 bases). This CDR3 spans 13 amino acids. Germline-derived CDR1 and CDR2 are SNHLY and FYNNEI. V lost 7 bases, J lost 4 bases, and 13 bases lay in between. In nucleotides, the CDR3 is TGTGCCAGCAATAACAGGGTTATCTATGGCTACACCTTC. Protein product: CASNNRVIYGYTF.

The genes are TRBV18 and TRBJ2-5; D is ambiguous. The CDR3 is 15 residues long. CDR1 is KGHSH and CDR2 is LQKENI in the germline V gene. V dropped 1 base and J dropped 3 bases, with 12 bases sitting between them. CDR3 bases: TGTGCCAGCTCACCACGCGGAACGGCCGAAGAGACCCAGTACTTC. This codes for CASSPRGTAEETQYF.

V and J are TRBV7-9 and TRBJ1-5, with D tentatively TRBD1 (5 bases). Germline-derived CDR1 and CDR2 are SEHNR and FQNEAQ (reference sequence). V gave up 3 bases and J gave up 3 bases, with 9 bases separating them. The CDR3 is 14 amino acids. The CDR3 region is CASSFKGSNQPQHF. The CDR3 DNA reads TGTGCCAGCAGCTTTAAGGGGTCCAATCAGCCCCAGCATTTT.

In this sample, this clone turned up once. CDR3 nucleotides: TGTGCCAGCTCGCCCGGGACAGTCCGAGAGACCCAGTACTTC. Translation gives CASSPGTVRETQYF. This chain joins TRBV18 and TRBJ2-5, with 7 bases matching TRBD1. Trimming took 6 bases from V and 4 from J; bases not matched to a gene: 8. CDR1 is KGHSH, CDR2 LQKENI, per germline. The CDR3 loop spans 14 amino acids.

This chain links TRBV30 with TRBJ2-5, with D possibly TRBD2 on 5 matching bases. CDR1 and CDR2 from the germline V gene are GTSNPN and SVGIG (reference sequence). There are 11 residues in the CDR3. The V end was cut by 2 bases, the J end by 7 bases, with 8 bases between. CDR3: CAWSFEGTQYF. In DNA, the CDR3 is TGTGCCTGGAGTTTTGAGGGGACCCAGTACTTC. Full variable domain (remainder filled in from reference TRBV30 and TRBJ2-5): SQTIHQWPATLVQPVGSPLSLECTVEGTSNPNLYWYRQAAGRGLQLLFYSVGIGQISSEVPQNLSASRPQDRQFILSSKKLLLSDSGFYLCAWSFEGTQYFGPGTRLLVL.

The rearrangement links TRBV6-4 to TRBJ1-5; TRBD1 aligns across 7 bases. V lost 10 bases to trimming and J lost 6 bases; unmatched junction nucleotides: 6. CDR1 and CDR2 (germline): MRHNA, SNTAGT. The CDR3 runs 12 residues. This chain's CDR3 is CAKTGQGQPQHF. DNA of the CDR3: TGTGCCAAGACAGGGCAAGGTCAGCCCCAGCATTTT.